Sequencing of this T cell receptor (beta chain) was carried out in a study of CD8 T cells in Susac syndrome (dated by TCRdb to the late 2010s). About the study as a whole: Of the Susac syndrome patients who were sequenced, eight or nine were in clinical remission while six had clinically active disease. At blood withdrawal, Susac syndrome patients were either therapy-naive, taking corticosteroids (in some cases with IVIg as well), or taking IVIg alone. The study used repertoire sequencing to test whether antigen drove CD8+ T cell activation and differentiation in Susac syndrome.

Peripheral blood CD8+ and CD4+ T cells from healthy donors, Susac syndrome patients and multiple sclerosis patients were profiled by high-throughput TCR beta sequencing. Susac syndrome patients met recently defined diagnostic criteria for definite or probable disease. Bulk CD8+ and CD4+ T cells were purified by magnetic negative isolation, while CD8+ TEMRA cells were enriched using FACS. Blood was drawn into EDTA tubes, processed within 24 hours, and PBMCs were isolated by density gradient centrifugation. PBMCs intended for TCR sequencing were cryopreserved in liquid nitrogen and were subsequently thawed in a 37 degrees C water bath. Purity of sorted or isolated CD4+, CD8+ and CD8+ TEMRA cells was at least 90%. RNA was extracted using the RNeasy kit, and roughly 0.45 to 1 ug of the RNA was reverse transcribed with random hexamers. The immunoSEQ multiplex PCR assay, covering 54 Vbeta and 13 Jbeta segments, was used to amplify TCR beta CDR3 regions. To correct PCR amplification bias, a synthetic template baseline was used for both primer optimization and computational correction. On the authors' methods: Reads were annotated to V, D and J genes according to IMGT and were analyzed with immunoSEQ Analyzer, with only productive sequences retained. Clonality was computed as one minus Shannon entropy normalized by log2 of the number of productive unique sequences. For each patient and control, public and private clones were evaluated within the 100 most prevalent clones. Clones were defined as Susac-specific if absent from the healthy and MS cohorts, from under 1,200 published viral clones and from other ImmuneACCESS disease sequences. TCRdb reran the public reads through fastp at Q25 and MiXCR, keeping productive beta chains. Every CDR3 protein is listed once, alongside the most common genes and DNA of its rows. The V and J calls follow TCRdb's processing rather than the paper's. The sample table contains approximately 190,000 distinct CDR3 sequences; only one count was recorded for around 95% of them. The ten largest clones capture 0.098% of the sample.

In the case of this clonotype: Its target antigen remains unknown. Base qualities are not recorded, but no much larger clone differs from it by a single base.

General study outcomes and caveats: The TCR sequencing and HLA analysis was acknowledged to have included a relatively small number of individuals. The CD4+ T cell repertoire of patients with Susac syndrome showed no detectable clonal expansion.

V lost 3 bases and J lost 5 bases, and the count of bases not matched to a germline gene is 9. There are 17 amino acids in the CDR3, from cysteine to phenylalanine inclusive. CDR3 DNA is the only sequence kept; it has 51 bases, read in frame from the first base. Taken from the germline V gene, the CDR1 and CDR2 loops are SGHVS and FQNEAQ. The receptor's source is a human donor with Susac syndrome. The sequenced sample was CD4+ T cells from PBMCs. The receptor chain draws on TRBV7-8 and TRBJ1-5; TRBD1 lines up with 11 middle nucleotides. The DNA sequence reads TGTGCCAGCAGCTTCACTCCAGGACAGGGGGCTTATCAGCCCCAGCATTTT. The encoded protein is CASSFTPGQGAYQPQHF.